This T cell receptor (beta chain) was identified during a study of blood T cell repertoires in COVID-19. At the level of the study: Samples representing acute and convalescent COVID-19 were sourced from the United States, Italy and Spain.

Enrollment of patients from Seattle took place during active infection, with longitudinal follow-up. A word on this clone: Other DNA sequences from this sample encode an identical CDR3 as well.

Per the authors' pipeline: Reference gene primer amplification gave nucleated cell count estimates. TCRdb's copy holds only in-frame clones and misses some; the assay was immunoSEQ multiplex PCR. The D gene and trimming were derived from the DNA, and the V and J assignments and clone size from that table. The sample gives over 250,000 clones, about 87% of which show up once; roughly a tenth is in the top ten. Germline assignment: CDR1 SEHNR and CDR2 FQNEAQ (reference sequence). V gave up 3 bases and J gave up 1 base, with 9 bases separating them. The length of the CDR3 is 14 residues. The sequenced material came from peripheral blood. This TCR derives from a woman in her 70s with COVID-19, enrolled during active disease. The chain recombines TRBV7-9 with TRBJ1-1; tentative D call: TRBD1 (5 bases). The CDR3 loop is CASSFSGGNTEAFF. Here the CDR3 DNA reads TGTGCCAGCAGCTTTTCGGGGGGGAACACTGAAGCTTTCTTT.